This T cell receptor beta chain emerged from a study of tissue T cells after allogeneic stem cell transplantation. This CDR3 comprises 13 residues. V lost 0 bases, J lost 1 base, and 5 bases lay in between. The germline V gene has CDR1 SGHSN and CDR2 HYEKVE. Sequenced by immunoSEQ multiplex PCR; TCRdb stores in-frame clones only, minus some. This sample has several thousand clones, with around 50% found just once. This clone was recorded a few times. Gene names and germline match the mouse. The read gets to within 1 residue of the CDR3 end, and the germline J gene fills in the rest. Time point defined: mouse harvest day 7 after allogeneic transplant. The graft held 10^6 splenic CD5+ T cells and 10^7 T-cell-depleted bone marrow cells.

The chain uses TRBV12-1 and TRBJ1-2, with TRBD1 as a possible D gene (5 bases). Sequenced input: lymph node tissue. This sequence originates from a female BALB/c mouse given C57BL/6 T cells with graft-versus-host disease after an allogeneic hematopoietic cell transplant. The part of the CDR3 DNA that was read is TGTGCCAGCTCTCTCGGGGGAAACTCCGACTACACC. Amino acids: CASSLGGNSDYT. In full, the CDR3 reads CASSLGGNSDYTF.